This T cell receptor beta chain was captured in a study of shared clonotypes between healthy human individuals. CDR1 and CDR2 from the germline V gene are SGHVS and FQNEAQ. The V gene lost 5 bases and the J gene lost 9 bases, with 14 bases spanning the gap. The CDR3 has 14 residues. The deep-level immunoSEQ assay was used. Profiling relied on immunoSEQ multiplex PCR, and the TCRdb table lists in-frame clones only, not all of them. The profile shows about 2 million clones, 85% to 95% of them singletons. V usage is TRBV7-8 and J usage is TRBJ1-6, with TRBD1 as a possible D gene (6 bases). This TCR came from a man aged 18 to 30 in good health. The sample taken for sequencing was naive CD4+ T cells sorted from blood. Subset meaning: CD45RA+ positively selected. CDR3 sequence: CASSARDTTSPLHF. The CDR3 DNA reads as TGTGCCAGCAGCGCCCGGGACACAACTTCACCCCTCCACTTT.